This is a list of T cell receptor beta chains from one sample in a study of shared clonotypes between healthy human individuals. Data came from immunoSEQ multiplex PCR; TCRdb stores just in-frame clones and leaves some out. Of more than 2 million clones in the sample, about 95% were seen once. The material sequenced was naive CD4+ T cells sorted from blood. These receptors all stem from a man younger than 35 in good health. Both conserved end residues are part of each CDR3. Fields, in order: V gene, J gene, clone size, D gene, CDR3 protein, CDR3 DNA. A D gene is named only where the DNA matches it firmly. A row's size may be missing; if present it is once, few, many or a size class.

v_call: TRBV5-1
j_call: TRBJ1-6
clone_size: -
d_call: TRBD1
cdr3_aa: CASSLGTGVNSPLHF
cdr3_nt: TGCGCCAGCAGCTTGGGTACAGGGGTAAATTCACCCCTCCACTTT

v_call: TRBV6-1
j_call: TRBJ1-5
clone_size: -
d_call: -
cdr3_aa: CASSSRDEGTKHF
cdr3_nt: TGTGCCAGCAGTTCCCGCGACGAGGGAACGAAGCATTTT

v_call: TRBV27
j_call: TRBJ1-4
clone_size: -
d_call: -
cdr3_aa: CASRRGSAGEKLFF
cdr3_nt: TGTGCCAGCAGACGAGGGTCGGCGGGTGAAAAACTGTTTTTT

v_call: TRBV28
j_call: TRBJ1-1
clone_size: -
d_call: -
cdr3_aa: CASSPSVAGYPTEAFF
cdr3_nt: TGTGCCAGCAGTCCCTCGGTGGCAGGGTATCCCACTGAAGCTTTCTTT

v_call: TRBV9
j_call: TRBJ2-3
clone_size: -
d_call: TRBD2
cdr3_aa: CASSPPIGGGSTDTQYF
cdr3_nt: TGTGCCAGCAGCCCCCCCATCGGCGGGGGTAGCACAGATACGCAGTATTTT

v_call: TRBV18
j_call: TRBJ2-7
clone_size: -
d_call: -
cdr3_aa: CASSPGTGDYEQYF
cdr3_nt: TGTGCCAGCTCACCCGGGACCGGGGACTACGAGCAGTACTTC

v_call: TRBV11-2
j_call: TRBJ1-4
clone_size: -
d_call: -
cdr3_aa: CASSPVGVWANEKLFF
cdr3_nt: TGTGCCAGCAGCCCCGTAGGGGTATGGGCTAATGAAAAACTGTTTTTT

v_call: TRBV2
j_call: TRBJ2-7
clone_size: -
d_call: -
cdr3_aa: CASSNLLEQYF
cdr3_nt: TGTGCCAGCAGTAACCTGCTCGAGCAGTACTTC

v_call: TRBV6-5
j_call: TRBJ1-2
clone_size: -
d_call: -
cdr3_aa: CASSFGGGGNYGYTF
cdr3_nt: TGTGCCAGCAGTTTCGGCGGGGGAGGTAACTATGGCTACACCTTC

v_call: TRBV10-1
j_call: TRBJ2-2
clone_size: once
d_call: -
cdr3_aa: CASSEDRTNTGELFF
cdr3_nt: TGCGCCAGCAGCGAGGACAGAACGAACACCGGGGAGCTGTTTTTT

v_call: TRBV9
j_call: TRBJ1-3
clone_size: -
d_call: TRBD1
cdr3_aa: CASSADSWTGGLGNTIYF
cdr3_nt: TGTGCCAGCAGCGCAGATTCCTGGACAGGGGGCTTAGGAAACACCATATATTTT

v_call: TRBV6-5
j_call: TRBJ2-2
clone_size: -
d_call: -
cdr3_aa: CASSRLEAGELFF
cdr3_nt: TGTGCCAGCAGCCGCCTCGAGGCCGGGGAGCTGTTTTTT

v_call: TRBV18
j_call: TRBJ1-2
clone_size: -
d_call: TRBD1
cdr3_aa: CASSPTPDRAGYTF
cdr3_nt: TGTGCCAGCTCACCGACGCCCGACAGGGCCGGCTACACCTTC

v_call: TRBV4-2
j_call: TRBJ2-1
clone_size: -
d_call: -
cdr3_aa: CASSQDLISMEAGFF
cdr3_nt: TGTGCCAGCAGCCAAGATTTGATTTCCATGGAGGCTGGGTTCTTC

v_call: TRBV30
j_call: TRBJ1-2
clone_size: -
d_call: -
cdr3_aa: CAWSVRRVGTFASNYGYTF
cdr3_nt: TGTGCCTGGAGTGTCCGGCGTGTGGGGACTTTTGCCTCTAACTATGGCTACACCTTC

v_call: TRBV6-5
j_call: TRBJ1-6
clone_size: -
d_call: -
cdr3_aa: CASSRDGGGDSPLHF
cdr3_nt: TGTGCCAGCAGCCGGGACGGAGGAGGTGATTCACCCCTCCACTTT

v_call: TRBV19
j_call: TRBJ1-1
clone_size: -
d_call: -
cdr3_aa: CASSIDLWAADEAFF
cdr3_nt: TGTGCCAGTAGTATAGATCTATGGGCAGCCGATGAAGCTTTCTTT

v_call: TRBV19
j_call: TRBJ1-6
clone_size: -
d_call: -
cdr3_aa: CASSTTIQGSSPLHF
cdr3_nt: TGTGCCAGTAGTACAACGATTCAGGGGAGTTCACCCCTCCACTTT

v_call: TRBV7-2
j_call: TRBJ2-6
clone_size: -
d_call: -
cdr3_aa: CAGGAGANVLTF
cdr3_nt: TGTGCCGGAGGGGCTGGGGCCAACGTCCTGACTTTC

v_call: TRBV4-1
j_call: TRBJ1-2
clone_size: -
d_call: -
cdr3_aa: CASSQSETVNYGYTF
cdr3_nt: TGCGCCAGCAGCCAATCAGAGACAGTTAACTATGGCTACACCTTC

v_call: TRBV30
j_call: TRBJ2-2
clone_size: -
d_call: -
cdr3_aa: CAWSVPRGGFPNTGELFF
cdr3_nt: TGTGCCTGGAGTGTACCCAGGGGAGGGTTCCCGAACACCGGGGAGCTGTTTTTT

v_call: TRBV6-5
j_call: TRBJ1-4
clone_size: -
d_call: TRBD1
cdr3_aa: CASRTTGQDEKLFF
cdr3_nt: TGTGCCAGCAGAACGACAGGGCAGGATGAAAAACTGTTTTTT

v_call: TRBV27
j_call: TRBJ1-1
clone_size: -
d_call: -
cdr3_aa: CASVDHPMNTEAFF
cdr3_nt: TGTGCCAGTGTGGACCATCCCATGAACACTGAAGCTTTCTTT

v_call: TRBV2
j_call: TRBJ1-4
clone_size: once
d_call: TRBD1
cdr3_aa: CASRETGVGEKLFF
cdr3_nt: TGTGCCAGCAGAGAGACAGGGGTTGGTGAAAAACTGTTTTTT

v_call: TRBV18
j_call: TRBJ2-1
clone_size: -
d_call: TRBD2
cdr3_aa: CASSPRLTSGGNEQFF
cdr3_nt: TGTGCCAGCTCACCACGTTTAACTAGCGGGGGTAATGAGCAGTTCTTC

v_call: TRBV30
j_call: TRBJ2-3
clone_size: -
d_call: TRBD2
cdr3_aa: CAWSYRLAGGADTQYF
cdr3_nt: TGTGCCTGGAGCTATCGCTTAGCGGGAGGCGCGGATACGCAGTATTTT

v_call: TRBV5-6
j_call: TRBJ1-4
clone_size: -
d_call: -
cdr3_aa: CASSYRSGSTNEKLFF
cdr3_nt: TGTGCCAGCAGCTACCGCTCGGGGTCAACTAATGAAAAACTGTTTTTT

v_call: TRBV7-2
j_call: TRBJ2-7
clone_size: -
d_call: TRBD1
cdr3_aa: CASGNIGGRSSYEQYF
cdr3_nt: TGTGCCAGCGGGAATATAGGGGGCAGGAGCTCCTACGAGCAGTACTTC

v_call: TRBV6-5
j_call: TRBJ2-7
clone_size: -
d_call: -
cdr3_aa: CASSYAGGPYEQYF
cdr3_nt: TGTGCCAGCAGTTACGCCGGGGGTCCCTACGAGCAGTACTTC

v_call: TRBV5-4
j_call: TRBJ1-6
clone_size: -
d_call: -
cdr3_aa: CASSFLGSSYNSPLHF
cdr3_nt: TGTGCCAGCAGCTTCCTGGGAAGCTCCTATAATTCACCCCTCCACTTT

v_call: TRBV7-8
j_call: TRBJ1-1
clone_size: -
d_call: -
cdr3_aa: CASRPLPNTEAFF
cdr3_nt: TGTGCCAGCAGACCGTTACCGAACACTGAAGCTTTCTTT

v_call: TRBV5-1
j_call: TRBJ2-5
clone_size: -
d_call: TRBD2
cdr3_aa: CASSRSGGFQETQYF
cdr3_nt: TGCGCCAGCAGCCGTTCGGGGGGGTTCCAAGAGACCCAGTACTTC

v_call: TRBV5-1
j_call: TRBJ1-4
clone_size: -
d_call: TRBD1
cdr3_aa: CASSLVQGAGEKLFF
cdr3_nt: TGCGCCAGCAGCTTGGTTCAGGGGGCTGGTGAAAAACTGTTTTTT

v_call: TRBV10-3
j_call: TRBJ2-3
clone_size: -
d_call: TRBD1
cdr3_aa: CAISESGTGDTQYF
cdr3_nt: TGTGCCATCAGTGAGTCTGGGACAGGGGATACGCAGTATTTT

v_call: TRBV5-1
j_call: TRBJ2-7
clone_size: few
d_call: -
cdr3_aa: CASSLVSSYEQYF
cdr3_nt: TGCGCCAGCAGCTTGGTATCCTCCTACGAGCAGTACTTC

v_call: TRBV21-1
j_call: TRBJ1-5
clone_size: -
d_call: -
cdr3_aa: CASSRLTLGDQPQHF
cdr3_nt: TGTGCCAGCAGCCGACTGACATTGGGTGATCAGCCCCAGCATTTT

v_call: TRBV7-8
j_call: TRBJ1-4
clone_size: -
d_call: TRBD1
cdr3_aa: CASSLVRQGNNEKLFF
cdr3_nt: TGTGCCAGCAGCTTAGTTCGACAGGGTAATAATGAAAAACTGTTTTTT

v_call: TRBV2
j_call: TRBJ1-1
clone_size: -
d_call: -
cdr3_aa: CASGGARATEAFF
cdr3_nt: TGTGCCAGCGGGGGAGCCAGGGCCACTGAAGCTTTCTTT

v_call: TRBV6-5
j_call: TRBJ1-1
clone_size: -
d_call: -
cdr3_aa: CASSYEGPNTEAFF
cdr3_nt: TGTGCCAGCAGTTACGAGGGTCCTAACACTGAAGCTTTCTTT

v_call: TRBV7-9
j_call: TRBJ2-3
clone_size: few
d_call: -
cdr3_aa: CASSLSTDTQYF
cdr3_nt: TGTGCCAGCAGCCTTAGCACAGATACGCAGTATTTT

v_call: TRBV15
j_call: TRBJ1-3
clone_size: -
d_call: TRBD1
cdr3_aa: CATSRETGGFSGNTIYF
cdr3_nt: TGTGCCACCAGCAGAGAGACAGGGGGCTTCTCTGGAAACACCATATATTTT

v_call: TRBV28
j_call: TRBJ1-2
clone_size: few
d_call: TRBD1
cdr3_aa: CASSWGQGAYGYTF
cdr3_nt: TGTGCCAGCAGTTGGGGACAGGGGGCCTATGGCTACACCTTC

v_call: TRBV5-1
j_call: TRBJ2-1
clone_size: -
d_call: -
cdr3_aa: CASSLYDYEQFF
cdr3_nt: TGCGCCAGCAGCTTGTACGATTATGAGCAGTTCTTC

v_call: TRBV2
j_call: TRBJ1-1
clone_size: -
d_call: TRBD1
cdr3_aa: CASSDGQGATEAFF
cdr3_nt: TGTGCCAGCAGTGACGGACAGGGGGCTACTGAAGCTTTCTTT